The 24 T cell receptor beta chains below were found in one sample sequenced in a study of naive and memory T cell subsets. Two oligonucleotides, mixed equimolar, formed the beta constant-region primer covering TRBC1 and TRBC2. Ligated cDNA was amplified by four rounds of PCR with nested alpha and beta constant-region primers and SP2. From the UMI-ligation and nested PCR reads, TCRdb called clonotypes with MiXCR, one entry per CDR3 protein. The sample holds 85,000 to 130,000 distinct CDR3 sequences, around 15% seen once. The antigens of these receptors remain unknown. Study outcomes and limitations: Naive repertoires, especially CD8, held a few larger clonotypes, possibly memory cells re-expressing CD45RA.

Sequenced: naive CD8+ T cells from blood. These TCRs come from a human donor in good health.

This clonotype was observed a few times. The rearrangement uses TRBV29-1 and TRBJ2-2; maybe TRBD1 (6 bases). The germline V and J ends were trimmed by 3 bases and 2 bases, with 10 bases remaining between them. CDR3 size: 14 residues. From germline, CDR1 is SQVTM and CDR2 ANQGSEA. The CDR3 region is CSVESGANTGELFF. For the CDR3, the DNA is TGCAGCGTTGAGTCAGGGGCCAACACCGGGGAGCTGTTTTTT.

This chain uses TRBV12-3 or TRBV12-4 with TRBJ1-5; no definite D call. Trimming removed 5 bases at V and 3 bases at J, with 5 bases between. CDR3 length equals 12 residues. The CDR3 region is CASSKPNQPQHF. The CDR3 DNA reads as TGTGCCAGCAGTAAGCCCAATCAGCCCCAGCATTTT.

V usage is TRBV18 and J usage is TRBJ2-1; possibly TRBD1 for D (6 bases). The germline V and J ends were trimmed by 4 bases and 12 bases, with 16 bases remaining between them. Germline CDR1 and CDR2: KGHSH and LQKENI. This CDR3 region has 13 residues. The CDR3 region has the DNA TGTGCCAGCTCACTCACAGGGATTGTGGGGCAGTTCTTC. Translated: CASSLTGIVGQFF.

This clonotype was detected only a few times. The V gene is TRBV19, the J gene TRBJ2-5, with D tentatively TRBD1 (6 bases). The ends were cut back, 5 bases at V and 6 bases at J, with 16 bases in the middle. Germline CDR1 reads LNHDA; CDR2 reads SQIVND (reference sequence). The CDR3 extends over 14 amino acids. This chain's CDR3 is CASSLNLDRQTQYF. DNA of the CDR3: TGTGCCAGTAGTTTGAACCTCGACAGGCAGACCCAGTACTTC.

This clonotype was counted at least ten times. CDR3 in amino acids: CASSGDSKYNSNQPQHF. DNA of the CDR3: TGTGCCAGCAGTGGGGACAGCAAATATAATAGCAATCAGCCCCAGCATTTT. The chain uses TRBV28 and TRBJ1-5, with 7 bases identical to TRBD1. The CDR3 covers 17 residues. The germline V gene has CDR1 MDHEN and CDR2 SYDVKM. V was pared by 5 bases and J by 0 bases, with 10 bases of the junction left unmatched.

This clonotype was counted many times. CDR3 in amino acids: CAWRDYTAEQFF. CDR3 in DNA: TGTGCCTGGAGAGACTACACTGCCGAGCAGTTCTTC. The V gene is TRBV30, the J gene TRBJ2-1; the D gene is possibly TRBD2 (5 bases). The CDR3 has 12 amino acids. Germline lookup yields CDR1 GTSNPN and CDR2 SVGIG (reference sequence). V lost 3 bases and J lost 10, with 13 bases in between.

The CDR3 spells CASSPSTGVLSSGANVLTF. CDR3 bases: TGTGCCAGCAGCCCCTCAACAGGGGTTCTTTCCTCTGGGGCCAACGTCCTGACTTTC. The rearrangement links TRBV7-3 to TRBJ2-6, with 7 bases aligning to TRBD1. V shed 5 bases, J shed 0 bases, and the junction held 13 bases outside the gene matches. Germline-derived CDR1 and CDR2 are SGHTA and FQGTGA. This CDR3 comprises 19 residues.

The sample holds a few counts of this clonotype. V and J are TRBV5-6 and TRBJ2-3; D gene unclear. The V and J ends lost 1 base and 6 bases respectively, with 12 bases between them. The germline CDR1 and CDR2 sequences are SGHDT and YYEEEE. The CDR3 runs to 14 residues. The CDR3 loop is CASSLSLFVDTQYF. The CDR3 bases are TGTGCCAGCAGCTTGTCGTTATTCGTCGATACGCAGTATTTT. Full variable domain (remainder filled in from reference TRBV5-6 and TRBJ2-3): DAGVTQSPTHLIKTRGQQVTLRCSPKSGHDTVSWYQQALGQGPQFIFQYYEEEERQRGNFPDRFSGHQFPNYSSELNVNALLLGDSALYLCASSLSLFVDTQYFGPGTRLTVL.

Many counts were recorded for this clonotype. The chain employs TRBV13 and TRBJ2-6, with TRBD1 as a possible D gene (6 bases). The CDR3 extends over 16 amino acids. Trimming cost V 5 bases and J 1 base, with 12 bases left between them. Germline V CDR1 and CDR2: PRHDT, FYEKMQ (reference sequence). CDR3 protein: CASSASTGSGANVLTF. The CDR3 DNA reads TGTGCCAGCAGCGCATCAACAGGGTCTGGGGCCAACGTCCTGACTTTC. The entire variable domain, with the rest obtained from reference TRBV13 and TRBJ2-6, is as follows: AAGVIQSPRHLIKEKRETATLKCYPIPRHDTVYWYQQGPGQDPQFLISFYEKMQSDKGSIPDRFSAQQFSDYHSELNMSSLELGDSALYFCASSASTGSGANVLTFGAGSRLTVL.

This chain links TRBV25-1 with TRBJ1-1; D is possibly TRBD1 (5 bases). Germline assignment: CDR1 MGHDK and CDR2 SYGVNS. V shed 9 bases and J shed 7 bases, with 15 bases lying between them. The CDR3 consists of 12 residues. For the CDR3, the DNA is TGTGCCAGTGACACAGGCTTGAATGAAGCTTTCTTT. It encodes CASDTGLNEAFF.

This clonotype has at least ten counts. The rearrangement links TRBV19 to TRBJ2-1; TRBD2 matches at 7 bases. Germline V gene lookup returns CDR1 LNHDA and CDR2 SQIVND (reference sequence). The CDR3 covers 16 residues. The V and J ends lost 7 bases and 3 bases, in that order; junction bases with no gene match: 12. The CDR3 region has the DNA TGTGCCAGTACTCCCCTACGGCGGGAGAACTACAATGAGCAGTTCTTC. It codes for CASTPLRRENYNEQFF.

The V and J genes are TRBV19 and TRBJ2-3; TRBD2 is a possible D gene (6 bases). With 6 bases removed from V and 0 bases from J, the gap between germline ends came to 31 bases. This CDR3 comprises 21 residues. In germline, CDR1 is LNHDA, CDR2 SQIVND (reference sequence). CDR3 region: CASRSTVSGLILKGSTDTQYF. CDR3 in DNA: TGTGCCAGTAGGAGTACGGTTTCGGGACTGATACTTAAGGGCAGCACAGATACGCAGTATTTT.

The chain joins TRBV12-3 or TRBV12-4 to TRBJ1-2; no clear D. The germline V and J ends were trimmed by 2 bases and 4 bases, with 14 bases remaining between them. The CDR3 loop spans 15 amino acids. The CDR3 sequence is CASSLSGSAPYGYTF. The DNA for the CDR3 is TGTGCCAGCAGTTTAAGTGGCAGCGCTCCCTATGGCTACACCTTC.

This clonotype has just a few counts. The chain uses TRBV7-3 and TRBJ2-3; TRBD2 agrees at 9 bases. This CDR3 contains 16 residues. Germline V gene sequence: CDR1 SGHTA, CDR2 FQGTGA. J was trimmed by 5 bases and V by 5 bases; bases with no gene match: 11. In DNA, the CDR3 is TGTGCCAGCAGCCTTCTAGCGGGGACAGCCGGAGATACGCAGTATTTT. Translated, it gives CASSLLAGTAGDTQYF.

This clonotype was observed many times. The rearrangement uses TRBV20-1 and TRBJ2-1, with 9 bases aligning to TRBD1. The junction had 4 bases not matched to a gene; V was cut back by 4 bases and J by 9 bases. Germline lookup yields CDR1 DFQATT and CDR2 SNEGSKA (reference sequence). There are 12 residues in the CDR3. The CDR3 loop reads CSATETGGEQFF. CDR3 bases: TGCAGTGCTACCGAGACAGGGGGTGAGCAGTTCTTC.

The CDR3 bases are TGTGCCAGCTCCCCCCTGGCGGGGGGGACCTACGAGCAGTACTTC. The encoded protein is CASSPLAGGTYEQYF. The chain uses TRBV6-6 and TRBJ2-7; 9 bases map to TRBD2. The length of the CDR3 is 15 residues. The V gene's germline CDR1 is MNHNY and CDR2 SVGAGI (reference sequence). V shed 8 bases and J 2 bases; nucleotides not matched to a gene: 10.

CDR3 loop: CSARVKMPGMNTEAFF. The CDR3 nucleotides are TGCAGTGCTAGAGTAAAAATGCCCGGTATGAACACTGAAGCTTTCTTT. J is TRBJ1-1 and V is TRBV20-1; D remains unclear. Germline V CDR1 and CDR2: DFQATT, SNEGSKA (reference sequence). Trimming stripped 1 base from V and 0 bases from J, with 15 bases between. The CDR3 consists of 16 residues.

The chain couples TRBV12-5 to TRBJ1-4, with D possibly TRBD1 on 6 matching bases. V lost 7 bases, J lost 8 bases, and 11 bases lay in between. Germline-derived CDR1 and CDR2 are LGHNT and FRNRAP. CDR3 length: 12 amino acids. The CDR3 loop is CASAWGAEKLFF. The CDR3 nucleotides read TGTGCTAGTGCCTGGGGGGCCGAAAAACTGTTTTTT.

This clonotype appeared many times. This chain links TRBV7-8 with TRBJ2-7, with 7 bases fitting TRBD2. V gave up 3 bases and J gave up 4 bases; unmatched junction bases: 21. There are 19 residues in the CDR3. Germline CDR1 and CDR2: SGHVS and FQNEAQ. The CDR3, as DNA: TGTGCCAGCAGCTTCCCGTCGAGCGGGGAGCAAAGTACTAATTACGAGCAGTACTTC. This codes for CASSFPSSGEQSTNYEQYF.

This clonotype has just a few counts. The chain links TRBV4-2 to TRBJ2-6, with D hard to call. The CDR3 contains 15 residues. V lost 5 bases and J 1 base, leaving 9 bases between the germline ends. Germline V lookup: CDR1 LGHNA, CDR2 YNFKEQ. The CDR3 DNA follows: TGTGCCAGCAGCGACACCTTGTCTGGGGCCAACGTCCTGACTTTC. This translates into CASSDTLSGANVLTF.

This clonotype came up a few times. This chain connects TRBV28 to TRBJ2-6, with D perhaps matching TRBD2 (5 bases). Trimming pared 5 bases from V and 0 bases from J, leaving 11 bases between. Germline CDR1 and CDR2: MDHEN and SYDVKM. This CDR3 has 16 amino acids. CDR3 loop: CASSRGWGSGANVLTF. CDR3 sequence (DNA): TGTGCCAGCAGTCGAGGGTGGGGCTCTGGGGCCAACGTCCTGACTTTC.

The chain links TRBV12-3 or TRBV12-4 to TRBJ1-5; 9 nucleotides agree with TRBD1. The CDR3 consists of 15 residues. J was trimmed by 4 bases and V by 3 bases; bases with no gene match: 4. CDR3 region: CASSLGQGRNQPQHF. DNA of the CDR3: TGTGCCAGCAGTTTGGGACAGGGCCGGAATCAGCCCCAGCATTTT.

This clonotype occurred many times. CDR3 protein: CASSDGVGGDTQYF. The CDR3, as DNA: TGTGCCAGCAGTGATGGGGTCGGCGGAGATACGCAGTATTTT. The chain carries TRBV6-1 and TRBJ2-3, with no clear D. Germline V gene sequence: CDR1 MNHNS, CDR2 SASEGT. V lost 3 bases, J lost 5 bases, and 12 bases lay in between. This CDR3 region has 14 residues.

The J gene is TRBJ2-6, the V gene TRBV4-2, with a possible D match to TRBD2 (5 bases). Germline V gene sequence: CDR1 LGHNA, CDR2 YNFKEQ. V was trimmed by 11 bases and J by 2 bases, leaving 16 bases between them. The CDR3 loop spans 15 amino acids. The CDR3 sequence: CAGSADGAGANVLTF. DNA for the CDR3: TGTGCCGGGAGCGCCGACGGGGCTGGGGCCAACGTCCTGACTTTC.